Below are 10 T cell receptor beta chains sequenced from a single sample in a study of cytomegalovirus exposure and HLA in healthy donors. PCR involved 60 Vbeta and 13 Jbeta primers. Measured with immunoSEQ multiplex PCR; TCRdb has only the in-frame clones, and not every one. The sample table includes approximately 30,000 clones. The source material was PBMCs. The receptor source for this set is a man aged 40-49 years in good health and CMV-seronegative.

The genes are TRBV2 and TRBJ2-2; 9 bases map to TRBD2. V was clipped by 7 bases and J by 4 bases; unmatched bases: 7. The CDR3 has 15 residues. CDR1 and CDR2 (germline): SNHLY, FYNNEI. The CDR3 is CASTLAGVPTGELFF. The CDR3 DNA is TGTGCCAGCACTTTAGCGGGAGTCCCCACCGGGGAGCTGTTTTTT.

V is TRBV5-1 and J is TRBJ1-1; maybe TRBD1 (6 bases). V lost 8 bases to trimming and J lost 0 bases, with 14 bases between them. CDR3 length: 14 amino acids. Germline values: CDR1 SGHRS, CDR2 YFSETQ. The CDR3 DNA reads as TGCGCCAGTAACTCCGGGACAATGAACACTGAAGCTTTCTTT. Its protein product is CASNSGTMNTEAFF.

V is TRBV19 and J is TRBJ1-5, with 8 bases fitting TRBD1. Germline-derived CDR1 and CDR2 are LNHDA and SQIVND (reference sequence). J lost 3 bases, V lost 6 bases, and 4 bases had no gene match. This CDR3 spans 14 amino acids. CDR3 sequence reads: CASRQGATNQPQHF. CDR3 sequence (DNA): TGTGCCAGTAGGCAGGGGGCTACCAATCAGCCCCAGCATTTT.

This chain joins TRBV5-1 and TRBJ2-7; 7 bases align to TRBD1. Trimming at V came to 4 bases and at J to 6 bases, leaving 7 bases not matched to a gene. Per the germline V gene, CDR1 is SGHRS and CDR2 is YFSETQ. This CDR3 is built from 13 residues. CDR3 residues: CASSLDREGEQYF. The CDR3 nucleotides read TGCGCCAGCAGCCTTGACAGGGAAGGCGAGCAGTACTTC.

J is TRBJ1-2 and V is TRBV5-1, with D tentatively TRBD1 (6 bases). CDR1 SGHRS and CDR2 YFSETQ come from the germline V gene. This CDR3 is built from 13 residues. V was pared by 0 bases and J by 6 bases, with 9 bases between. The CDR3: CASSLGAGDGYTF. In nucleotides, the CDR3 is TGCGCCAGCAGCTTGGGGGCAGGGGATGGCTACACCTTC.

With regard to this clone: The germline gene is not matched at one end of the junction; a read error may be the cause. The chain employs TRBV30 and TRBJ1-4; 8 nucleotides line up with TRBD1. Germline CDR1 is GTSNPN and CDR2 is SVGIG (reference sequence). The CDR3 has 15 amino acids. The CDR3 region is CAGSAGQATNEKLFF. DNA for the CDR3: TGTGCCGGGAGTGCGGGACAGGCAACTAATGAAAAACTGTTTTTT.

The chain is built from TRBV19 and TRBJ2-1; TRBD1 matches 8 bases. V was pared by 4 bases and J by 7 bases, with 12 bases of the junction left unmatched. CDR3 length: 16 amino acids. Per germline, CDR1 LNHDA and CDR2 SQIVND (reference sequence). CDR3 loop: CASSSKTGGGGNEQFF. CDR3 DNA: TGTGCCAGTAGTAGCAAAACAGGGGGTGGTGGGAATGAGCAGTTCTTC.

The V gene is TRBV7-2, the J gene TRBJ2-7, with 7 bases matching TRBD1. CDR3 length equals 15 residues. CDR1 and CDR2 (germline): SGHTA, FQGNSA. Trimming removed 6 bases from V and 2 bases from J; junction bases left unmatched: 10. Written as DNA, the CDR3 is TGTGCCAGCAGTACCCTAGGACAGGCGACCTACGAGCAGTACTTC. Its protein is CASSTLGQATYEQYF.

This CDR3 is CASSQGVGQNTDTQYF. CDR3 DNA: TGCGCCAGCAGCCAGGGCGTGGGACAGAATACAGATACGCAGTATTTT. The V call is TRBV4-3, the J call TRBJ2-3, with 7 positions matching TRBD1. The CDR3 covers 16 residues. CDR1 and CDR2 from the germline V gene are LGHNA and YSLEER. Trimming took 3 bases from V and 3 from J; bases not matched to a gene: 9.

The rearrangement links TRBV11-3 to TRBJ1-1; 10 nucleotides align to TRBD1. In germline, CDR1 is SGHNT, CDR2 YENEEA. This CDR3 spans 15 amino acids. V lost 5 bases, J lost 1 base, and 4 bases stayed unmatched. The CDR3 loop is CASSPRDRGNTEAFF. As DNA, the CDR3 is TGTGCCAGCAGCCCCCGGGACAGGGGGAACACTGAAGCTTTCTTT.